These 6 T cell receptor beta chains were all obtained from the same sample, sequenced in a study of post-analysis software for immune sequencing data. Study-level results: In patients, about 5 TRBV segments were more frequent than in controls, with TRBV5-6, TRBV5-1 and TRBV20-1 among them.

No cognate antigen is known for these TCRs. Unique molecular identifiers featured in each of the TCR beta cDNA libraries. In TCRdb, the PCR reads were re-called with MiXCR into one record per CDR3 protein. The repertoire holds hundreds of thousands of distinct CDR3 sequences, with 30% as singletons. The sample consisted of blood. The receptors come from a girl between 5 and 17 years old with multiple sclerosis.

This clonotype was counted between two and nine times. The CDR3 DNA reads TGCAGTGCTACCCATCAGGGGGTCCAAGAGACCCAGTACTTC. Residues: CSATHQGVQETQYF. The rearrangement joins TRBV20-1 to TRBJ2-5; 7 positions agree with TRBD1. The length of the CDR3 is 14 residues. Germline V gene data show CDR1 as DFQATT and CDR2 as SNEGSKA (reference sequence). With V trimmed by 4 bases and J by 1 base, 6 bases remained unmatched.

The chain links TRBV4-3 to TRBJ2-5; D could derive from TRBD1 or TRBD2 (5 bases each). The CDR3 runs to 14 residues. The V and J ends lost 0 bases and 5 bases respectively, with 10 bases between them. Per germline, CDR1 LGHNA and CDR2 YSLEER. The CDR3 coding sequence is TGCGCCAGCAGCCAAGATTCAGGGACGGAGACCCAGTACTTC. Amino acids: CASSQDSGTETQYF.

The table lists this clonotype with a few counts. The rearrangement joins TRBV13 to TRBJ2-7; 7 bases align to TRBD1. In germline, CDR1 is PRHDT, CDR2 FYEKMQ (reference sequence). The CDR3 totals 14 residues. After removal of 5 bases from V and 6 bases from J, the junction contained 10 bases not matched to a gene. DNA for the CDR3: TGTGCCAGCAGCCTAAGACAGGGAATCGTCGAGCAGTACTTC. It translates to CASSLRQGIVEQYF. The full variable domain, in which reference TRBV13 and TRBJ2-7 provide the parts outside the CDR3, is AAGVIQSPRHLIKEKRETATLKCYPIPRHDTVYWYQQGPGQDPQFLISFYEKMQSDKGSIPDRFSAQQFSDYHSELNMSSLELGDSALYFCASSLRQGIVEQYFGPGTRLTVT.

A few counts support this clonotype. The V call is TRBV7-6, the J call TRBJ2-2; D unclear. V lost 2 bases and J 5 bases, leaving 3 bases between the germline ends. Germline values: CDR1 SGHVS, CDR2 FNYEAQ. The CDR3 contains 12 residues. As DNA, the CDR3 is TGTGCCAGCAGCTTAATTACCGGGGAGCTGTTTTTT. Its translation: CASSLITGELFF.

The chain combines TRBV28 with TRBJ2-7; perhaps TRBD2 as D (6 bases). The CDR3 extends over 18 amino acids. Between the trimmed V and J ends, which lost 5 bases and 1 base, there was a span of 24 bases. Germline CDR1 MDHEN, CDR2 SYDVKM. The CDR3 here is CASSPIYQPGLKSYEQYF. In DNA form, the CDR3 reads TGTGCCAGCAGTCCGATTTACCAACCGGGACTGAAGTCCTACGAGCAGTACTTC.

This chain connects TRBV7-2 to TRBJ1-5, with TRBD1 as a possible D gene (6 bases). The germline V gene has CDR1 SGHTA and CDR2 FQGNSA. Trimming removed 0 bases at V and 5 bases at J, with 11 bases between. CDR3 length: 15 amino acids. CDR3: CASSLASGVDQPQHF. CDR3 DNA sequence: TGTGCCAGCAGCTTAGCCTCAGGGGTCGATCAGCCCCAGCATTTT.